The rows below give T cell receptor beta chains drawn from one sample of a study of blood T cell repertoires in COVID-19. Clones were sequenced by immunoSEQ multiplex PCR, and TCRdb holds only the in-frame ones, with some missing. The data show 200,000 or so clones, roughly 84% seen once. Sample: PBMCs or T cells enriched from blood (not recorded which). The receptors here all came from a man aged 25 to 45 in a cohort exposed to, infected with or recovered from COVID-19 (not recorded which). CDR3s include the opening cysteine and the closing phenylalanine or tryptophan. The D gene is left open where the match is weak. Not every row has a clone size; where given, it reads once, few, many or a size class.

abundance | j_gene | d_gene | v_gene | CDR3nt | CDR3aa
- | TRBJ2-1 | TRBD2 | TRBV5-1 | TGCGCCAGCAGTCTTAGCGGGAGACGTGACAATGAGCAGTTCTTC | CASSLSGRRDNEQFF
- | TRBJ1-2 | - | TRBV28 | TGTGCCAGCAGCCCGTATTCGAGAGGCTTAAACTATGGCTACACCTTC | CASSPYSRGLNYGYTF
few | TRBJ2-7 | - | TRBV6-5 | TGTGCCAGCAGTTGGAAGGGGGTAGCCTACGAGCAGTACTTC | CASSWKGVAYEQYF
- | TRBJ1-5 | - | TRBV6-5 | TGTGCCAGCAGAGGGGGACCCGCCTATCAGCCCCAGCATTTT | CASRGGPAYQPQHF
once | TRBJ2-1 | - | TRBV6-1 | TGTGCCAGCAGTGAATGGGTAGCCCCGGCTTCCAATGAGCAGTTCTTC | CASSEWVAPASNEQFF
- | TRBJ1-1 | - | TRBV11-3 | TGTGCCAGCAGCTTAGGGGAGGGGGACGAGGCTTTCTTT | CASSLGEGDEAFF
- | TRBJ1-2 | - | TRBV7-2 | TGTGCCAGCAGCTTGCGGGCGAGAGGTGCCTATGGCTACACCTTC | CASSLRARGAYGYTF
- | TRBJ2-2 | TRBD2 | TRBV19 | TGTGCCAGTGGGGAGGGTAAGCCCACCGGGGAGCTGTTTTTT | CASGEGKPTGELFF
- | TRBJ2-3 | TRBD2 | TRBV10-1 | TGCGCCAGCAGTGACCCGAAGGATGAGGGACTACCCACAGATACGCAGTATTTT | CASSDPKDEGLPTDTQYF
medium-sized | TRBJ2-7 | TRBD2 | TRBV5-6 | TGTGCCAGCAGCCATGGGGACTACCGCGGCGAGCAGTACTTC | CASSHGDYRGEQYF
- | TRBJ2-2 | TRBD2 | TRBV4-1 | TGCGCCAGCAGCCAAATACTAGCGGGAAGGCCCGACGGGGAGCTGTTTTTT | CASSQILAGRPDGELFF
- | TRBJ2-7 | TRBD2 | TRBV7-2 | TGTGCCAGCAGCTATAGCGGGTCCACCTACGAGCAGTACTTC | CASSYSGSTYEQYF
- | TRBJ1-6 | - | TRBV5-6 | TGTGCCAGCAGCCCCGGGGTTCGAAATTCACCCCTCCACTTT | CASSPGVRNSPLHF
once | TRBJ2-3 | - | TRBV4-2 | TGTGCCAGCAGCCAACGTCCCGGGAGCACAGATACGCAGTATTTT | CASSQRPGSTDTQYF
- | TRBJ2-1 | TRBD2 | TRBV27 | TGTGCCAGCGGAAAAGCGGGAGCGGCATACAATGAGCAGTTCTTC | CASGKAGAAYNEQFF
- | TRBJ2-1 | - | TRBV7-2 | TGTGCCAGCAGCTTAGGCGGGACTTTCAATGAGCAGTTCTTC | CASSLGGTFNEQFF
- | TRBJ2-1 | - | TRBV19 | TGTGCCAGTAGTATTGGGGCAGGCAATGAGCAGTTCTTC | CASSIGAGNEQFF
- | TRBJ1-4 | TRBD1 | TRBV29-1 | TGCAGCGTCGCCCGGGACAGGGGGCATGAAAAACTGTTTTTT | CSVARDRGHEKLFF
- | TRBJ1-3 | - | TRBV5-1 | TGCGCCAGCAGCTTGTCTATTGGGACAAGTCTCTCTGGAAACACCATATATTTT | CASSLSIGTSLSGNTIYF
- | TRBJ2-3 | TRBD2 | TRBV7-3 | TGTGCCAGCGCGACTAGCGGGAGTTTGGATACGCAGTATTTT | CASATSGSLDTQYF
- | TRBJ2-7 | - | TRBV18 | TGTGCCAGCTCACCCTCGACACCAAACTACGAGCAGTACTTC | CASSPSTPNYEQYF
- | TRBJ2-3 | - | TRBV7-3 | TGTGCCAGCAGCCCGGGACTTCGCACAGATACGCAGTATTTT | CASSPGLRTDTQYF
- | TRBJ2-7 | TRBD1 | TRBV18 | TGTGCCAGCCCAAGAGAGGGGGCGGTGAACTCCTACGAGCAGTACTTC | CASPREGAVNSYEQYF
- | TRBJ1-1 | - | TRBV10-3 | TGTGCCATCAGTGGGTCGATCGGGACTGAAGCTTTCTTT | CAISGSIGTEAFF
- | TRBJ1-6 | TRBD1 | TRBV10-3 | TGTGCCATCAGTGGGACAGGGCAGATATCACCCCTCCACTTT | CAISGTGQISPLHF
- | TRBJ2-7 | - | TRBV18 | TGTGCCAGCTCACGATCTCGGGACACCTACGAGCAGTACTTC | CASSRSRDTYEQYF
- | TRBJ2-1 | - | TRBV3-1/TRBV3-2 | TGTGCCAGCAGCCAAGAACTAGCACGGTTCTTC | CASSQELARFF
- | TRBJ2-1 | TRBD2 | TRBV3-1/TRBV3-2 | TGTGCCAGCAGCCCTACAAGCGGGAACCCCTACAATGAGCAGTTCTTC | CASSPTSGNPYNEQFF
- | TRBJ2-1 | TRBD1 | TRBV5-4 | TGTGCCAGCAGCTCATCCGGGACAGGGAATGAGCAGTTCTTC | CASSSSGTGNEQFF
- | TRBJ1-1 | - | TRBV19 | TGTGCCAGTAGTTTGAGCACTGAAGCTTTCTTT | CASSLSTEAFF
- | TRBJ2-7 | TRBD1 | TRBV7-3 | TGTGCCAGCAGCTTAGTGAGGACAGGGAGGTCCGAGCAGTACTTC | CASSLVRTGRSEQYF
- | TRBJ1-4 | - | TRBV5-1 | TGCGCCAGCAGCGTGGGGTCTACAACTAATGAAAAACTGTTTTTT | CASSVGSTTNEKLFF
- | TRBJ1-1 | - | TRBV9 | TGTGCCAGCAGTCCCTGGCGGGGGAACACTGAAGCTTTCTTT | CASSPWRGNTEAFF
- | TRBJ2-1 | TRBD1 | TRBV29-1 | TGCAGCAGACCGGGACAGGGCAATGAGCAGTTCTTC | CSRPGQGNEQFF
- | TRBJ1-5 | - | TRBV30 | TGTGCCTGGAGTGACAGGCATAGTCAGCCCCAGCATTTT | CAWSDRHSQPQHF
- | TRBJ1-2 | TRBD1 | TRBV27 | TGTGCCAGCAGGACCTCGGGACAGGGGGCGTCTTTCTATGGCTACACCTTC | CASRTSGQGASFYGYTF
- | TRBJ1-5 | - | TRBV5-3 | TGTGCCAGAAGCTTGTGCAGGGTTGAGCCCCAGCATTTT | CARSLCRVEPQHF
- | TRBJ1-2 | TRBD1 | TRBV5-1 | TGCGCCAGCAGCTTGGCCCCGACAGGGTCGTGGGCCCCTGACTATGGCTACACCTTC | CASSLAPTGSWAPDYGYTF
- | TRBJ1-1 | - | TRBV6-5 | TGTGCCAGCAGTTATCGAGCAGGAAACACTGAAGCTTTCTTT | CASSYRAGNTEAFF
- | TRBJ2-1 | - | TRBV3-1/TRBV3-2 | TGTGCCAGCAGCTCCAGTGAGCAGTTCTTC | CASSSSEQFF
- | TRBJ1-4 | TRBD1 | TRBV5-1 | TGCGCCAGCAGTGAGAGACAGGGCTGGGGTGAAAAACTGTTTTTT | CASSERQGWGEKLFF
- | TRBJ1-1 | TRBD1 | TRBV5-1 | TGCGCCAGCAGCTTGAGAACAGGGGGGGTGAACACTGAAGCTTTCTTT | CASSLRTGGVNTEAFF
- | TRBJ2-7 | TRBD1 | TRBV9 | TGTGCCAGCAGCAAACGACAGGGGGCGGGGATCGAGCAGTACTTC | CASSKRQGAGIEQYF
- | TRBJ1-6 | - | TRBV27 | TGTGCCAGCAGCCTACCTGGACAGTATAATTCACCCCTCCACTTT | CASSLPGQYNSPLHF
- | TRBJ2-1 | TRBD2 | TRBV28 | TGTGCCAGCAGTTCGGCGGGAGGGCTTAGGGATGAGCAGTTCTTC | CASSSAGGLRDEQFF
- | TRBJ2-1 | TRBD2 | TRBV27 | TGTGCCAGCACGGGAGGTTGGGCCAATGAGCAGTTCTTC | CASTGGWANEQFF
- | TRBJ2-3 | TRBD2 | TRBV6-5 | TGTGCCAGCAGTTCTCACCCTCTAGCGGGATTGCAGTATTTT | CASSSHPLAGLQYF